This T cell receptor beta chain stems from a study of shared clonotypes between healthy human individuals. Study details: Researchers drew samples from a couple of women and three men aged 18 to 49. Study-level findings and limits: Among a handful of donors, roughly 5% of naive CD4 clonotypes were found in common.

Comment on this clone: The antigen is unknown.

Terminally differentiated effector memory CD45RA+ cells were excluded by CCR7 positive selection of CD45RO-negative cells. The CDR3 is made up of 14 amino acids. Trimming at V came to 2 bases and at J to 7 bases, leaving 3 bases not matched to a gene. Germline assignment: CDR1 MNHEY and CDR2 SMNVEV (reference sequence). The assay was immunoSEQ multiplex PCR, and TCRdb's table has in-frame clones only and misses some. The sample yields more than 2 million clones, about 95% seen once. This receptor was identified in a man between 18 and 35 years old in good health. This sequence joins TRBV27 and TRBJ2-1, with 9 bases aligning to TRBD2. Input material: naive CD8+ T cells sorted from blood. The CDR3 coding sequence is TGTGCCAGCAGTTTAGTGCTAGCGGGAAATGAGCAGTTCTTC. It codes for CASSLVLAGNEQFF.